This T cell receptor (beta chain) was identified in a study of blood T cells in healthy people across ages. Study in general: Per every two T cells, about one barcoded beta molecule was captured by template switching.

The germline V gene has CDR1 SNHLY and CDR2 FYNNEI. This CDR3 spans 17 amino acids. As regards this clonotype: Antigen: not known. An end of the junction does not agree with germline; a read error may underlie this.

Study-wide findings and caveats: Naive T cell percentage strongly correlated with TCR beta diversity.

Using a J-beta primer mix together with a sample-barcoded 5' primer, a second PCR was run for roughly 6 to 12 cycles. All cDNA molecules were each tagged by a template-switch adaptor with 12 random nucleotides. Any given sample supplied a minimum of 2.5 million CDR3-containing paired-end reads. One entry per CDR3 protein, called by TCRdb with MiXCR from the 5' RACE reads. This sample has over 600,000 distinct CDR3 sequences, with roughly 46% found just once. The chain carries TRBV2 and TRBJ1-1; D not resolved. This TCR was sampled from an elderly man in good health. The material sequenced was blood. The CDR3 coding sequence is TGCGCCAGCAGTGTCCGGCCCGGCACTCCAATGAACACTGAAGCTTTCTTT. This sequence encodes CASSVRPGTPMNTEAFF. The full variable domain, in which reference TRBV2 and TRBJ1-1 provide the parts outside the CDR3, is EPEVTQTPSHQVTQMGQEVILRCVPISNHLYFYWYRQILGQKVEFLVSFYNNEISEKSEIFDDQFSVERPDGSNFTLKIRSTKLEDSAMYFCASSVRPGTPMNTEAFFGQGTRLTVV.